The 27 T cell receptor beta chains in this list originate from one sample, sequenced in a study of T cell repertoires in cytomegalovirus infection. TCRdb re-called the reads with MiXCR, one entry per CDR3 protein. The sample lists under 350,000 distinct CDR3 sequences; under 25% were seen once. These receptors have no identified antigens. The sequencing here drew on cultured PBMCs, taken from culture after CMV antigen stimulation. The receptor set was obtained from a human donor in good health (CMV status not recorded). Some clones in this sample may be carry-over from other donors' samples.

The chain combines TRBV7-9 with TRBJ2-2; D might be TRBD1 (6 bases). V was shortened by 6 bases and J by 5 bases, with 10 bases between the two germline ends. CDR3 length equals 13 residues. The germline CDR1 and CDR2 sequences are SEHNR and FQNEAQ (reference sequence). The CDR3 protein is CASRGGMTGELFF. The CDR3 bases are TGTGCCAGCAGAGGGGGTATGACCGGGGAGCTGTTTTTT.

This clonotype showed up just a few times. The chain is built from TRBV6-2 or TRBV6-3 and TRBJ2-6, with D hard to call. CDR1 and CDR2 from the germline V gene are MNHEY and SVGEGT. The CDR3 consists of 14 residues. With 5 bases removed from V and 4 bases from J, the gap between germline ends came to 9 bases. CDR3 bases: TGTGCCAGCAGTGACTGGACCGGGGCCAACGTCCTGACTTTC. Its protein product is CASSDWTGANVLTF.

The chain uses TRBV6-2 or TRBV6-3 and TRBJ2-1; TRBD2 aligns across 14 bases. The CDR3 loop spans 17 amino acids. Germline V gene lookup returns CDR1 MNHEY and CDR2 SVGEGT. V gave up 6 bases and J gave up 4 bases; unmatched junction bases: 8. Here the CDR3 reads CASSGTSGSIWYNEQFF. Here the CDR3 DNA reads TGTGCCAGCAGCGGGACTAGCGGGAGTATTTGGTACAATGAGCAGTTCTTC.

The chain recombines TRBV28 with TRBJ2-7; 8 bases align to TRBD1. This CDR3 comprises 15 residues. Germline V gene lookup returns CDR1 MDHEN and CDR2 SYDVKM. V lost 6 bases and J lost 2; bases outside the gene matches: 9. The CDR3 DNA sequence: TGTGCCAGCAGCCCAGACAGGGGAAGAGCCTACGAGCAGTACTTC. It translates to CASSPDRGRAYEQYF.

In this sample, this clonotype turned up a few times. The J gene is TRBJ2-3, the V gene TRBV5-4; 12 bases match TRBD2. The CDR3 loop spans 17 amino acids. After removal of 4 bases from V and 4 bases from J, the junction contained 10 bases not matched to a gene. Germline V CDR1 and CDR2: SGHNT, YYREEE (reference sequence). This chain's CDR3 is CASSPKLAGGGADTQYF. The CDR3 region has the DNA TGTGCCAGCAGCCCAAAACTAGCGGGAGGAGGGGCAGATACGCAGTATTTT.

This clonotype turned up a few times. This chain joins TRBV2 and TRBJ2-5; 7 bases match TRBD2. J was trimmed by 3 bases and V by 7 bases; bases with no gene match: 2. The CDR3 is 12 residues long. The germline gives CDR1 SNHLY, CDR2 FYNNEI. The CDR3 sequence is CASTAGEETQYF. The CDR3 bases are TGTGCCAGCACGGCGGGAGAAGAGACCCAGTACTTC.

This clonotype was found a few times. V is TRBV2 and J is TRBJ1-2; 10 nucleotides match TRBD1. The CDR3 runs to 14 residues. Germline CDR1 SNHLY, CDR2 FYNNEI. V shed 8 bases and J 2 bases; nucleotides not matched to a gene: 5. This CDR3 is CASDRDRGNYGYTF. The DNA of the CDR3 is TGTGCCAGCGACCGGGACAGGGGAAACTATGGCTACACCTTC.

This clonotype was counted between two and nine times. V is TRBV28 and J is TRBJ2-3; TRBD2 is a possible D gene (7 bases). This CDR3 region has 13 residues. Deletions cut 6 bases from V and 6 bases from J, with 13 bases between. Germline CDR1 MDHEN, CDR2 SYDVKM. CDR3 in DNA: TGTGCCAGCAGGGCGGGGGCGGAGGATACGCAGTATTTT. Translation gives CASRAGAEDTQYF.

This clonotype was detected many times. This sequence joins TRBV7-6 and TRBJ2-1, with D possibly TRBD2 on 6 matching bases. The CDR3 length is 15 residues. CDR1 SGHVS and CDR2 FNYEAQ come from the germline V gene. V lost 2 bases and J 0 bases, leaving 8 bases between the germline ends. The CDR3 region is CASSLLGSSYNEQFF. Written as DNA, the CDR3 is TGTGCCAGCAGCTTACTCGGGAGCTCCTACAATGAGCAGTTCTTC.

This clonotype has ten or more counts. The rearrangement joins TRBV4-1 to TRBJ2-5; D possibly corresponds to TRBD1 (6 bases). Germline V gene sequence: CDR1 MGHRA, CDR2 YSYEKL. Trimming cost V 5 bases and J 2 bases, with 15 bases left between them. The CDR3 is 15 residues long. The CDR3 spells CASSAPTGEQETQYF. Here the CDR3 DNA reads TGCGCCAGCAGCGCCCCGACAGGAGAACAAGAGACCCAGTACTTC.

The chain carries TRBV7-4 and TRBJ2-2; D is tentatively TRBD1 or TRBD2 (6 bases each). The length of the CDR3 is 16 residues. V shed 5 bases and J shed 1 base, with 14 bases lying between them. CDR1 and CDR2 (germline): SGHVT, SQSDAQ. CDR3 loop: CASSPAGGRNTGELFF. Written as DNA, the CDR3 is TGTGCCAGCAGCCCCGCCGGGGGCAGGAACACCGGGGAGCTGTTTTTT.

V is TRBV11-3 and J is TRBJ2-1, with TRBD2 matching over 13 bases. The CDR3 runs 16 residues. Trimming took 4 bases from V and 7 from J; bases not matched to a gene: 7. Germline CDR1 is SGHNT and CDR2 is YENEEA. The CDR3 DNA follows: TGTGCCAGCAGCTCGACTAGCGGGAGGCCGAGAAATGAGCAGTTCTTC. Its protein product is CASSSTSGRPRNEQFF.

The V and J genes are TRBV6-2 or TRBV6-3 and TRBJ2-7; 8 bases are shared with TRBD1. CDR1 is MNHEY and CDR2 is SVGEGT in the germline V gene. This CDR3 is built from 17 residues. The ends lost 0 bases at V and 2 bases at J; junction bases unmatched: 9. CDR3 bases: TGTGCCAGCAGTTACTCGGATCCGGGGACAGGCCCCTACGAGCAGTACTTC. Its protein product is CASSYSDPGTGPYEQYF.

The sample holds many counts of this clonotype. In DNA form, the CDR3 reads TGTGCCTGGACCAAAATTGACACCGGGGAGCTGTTTTTT. Its translation is CAWTKIDTGELFF. The chain carries TRBV30 and TRBJ2-2, with D unresolved. Trimming shortened V by 4 bases and J by 3 bases, and 9 bases separated the two germline ends. The CDR3 runs to 13 residues. The germline CDR1 and CDR2 sequences are GTSNPN and SVGIG (reference sequence).

This clonotype was counted a few times. V and J are TRBV29-1 and TRBJ2-2; 8 bases match TRBD1. The CDR3 is 17 residues long. Germline V CDR1 and CDR2: SQVTM, ANQGSEA. V gave up 0 bases and J gave up 5 bases; unmatched junction bases: 11. The CDR3 sequence: CSVEEPLGQGWTGELFF. The DNA of the CDR3 is TGCAGCGTTGAAGAACCCTTAGGACAGGGATGGACCGGGGAGCTGTTTTTT.

This clonotype was recorded at least ten times. Here the CDR3 DNA reads TGTGCCAGCAGCTTAGAACAGGGGAGTTCACCCCTCCACTTT. It is translated as CASSLEQGSSPLHF. The V and J genes are TRBV7-9 and TRBJ1-6; TRBD1 agrees at 7 bases. CDR1 and CDR2 (germline): SEHNR, FQNEAQ (reference sequence). V dropped 1 base and J dropped 9; count of bases not matched to a gene: 3. The CDR3 length is 14 residues.

V gene TRBV14 combines with J gene TRBJ1-2, with D perhaps TRBD1 (5 bases). The CDR3 is made up of 14 amino acids. V gave up 1 base and J gave up 4 bases, with 10 bases separating them. Germline values: CDR1 SGHDN, CDR2 FVKESK. The CDR3 sequence is CASSQVAGVYGYTF. DNA of the CDR3: TGTGCCAGCAGCCAAGTCGCGGGGGTCTATGGCTACACCTTC.

This sequence joins TRBV19 and TRBJ1-1; 9 nucleotides agree with TRBD1. This CDR3 comprises 12 residues. Per germline, CDR1 LNHDA and CDR2 SQIVND (reference sequence). V was pared by 2 bases and J by 11 bases, with 3 bases of the junction left unmatched. The CDR3: CASSILGQGAFF. The CDR3 DNA reads TGTGCCAGTAGTATACTCGGACAGGGGGCTTTCTTT.

The genes are TRBV19 and TRBJ1-4; no clear D. The CDR3 length is 12 residues. The germline V gene has CDR1 LNHDA and CDR2 SQIVND (reference sequence). The germline V and J ends were trimmed by 3 bases and 8 bases, with 7 bases remaining between them. The CDR3 here is CASSMPREKLFF. CDR3 nucleotide sequence: TGTGCCAGTAGTATGCCCCGCGAAAAACTGTTTTTT.

CDR3 coding DNA: TGTGCCAGCAGGGCCGGGCCCCAGGGTATACAGACCCAGTACTTC. It yields the protein CASRAGPQGIQTQYF. V and J are TRBV12-3 or TRBV12-4 and TRBJ2-5, with D possibly matching TRBD1 (5 bases). Trimming took off 6 bases at V and 6 bases at J, with 20 bases between the two ends. The CDR3 consists of 15 residues.

This clonotype occurred many times. CDR3 nucleotides: TGTGCCAGCAGCGGCATTGGAGGGCTGAACACTGAAGCTTTCTTT. It yields the protein CASSGIGGLNTEAFF. This rearrangement joins TRBV7-2 to TRBJ1-1, with D hard to call. Germline CDR1 and CDR2: SGHTA and FQGNSA. V was pared by 5 bases and J by 0 bases, with 13 bases between. The CDR3 contains 15 residues.

This clonotype was seen repeatedly, ten times or more. The J gene is TRBJ2-7, the V gene TRBV6-2 or TRBV6-3; 11 nucleotides agree with TRBD2. After removal of 4 bases from V and 4 bases from J, the junction contained 15 bases not matched to a gene. The CDR3 is 18 residues long. Looked up from germline, CDR1 is MNHEY and CDR2 is SVGEGT. CDR3 nucleotides: TGTGCCAGCAGTTTCGAAATACCGACGGGACTAGCGGCATACGAGCAGTACGTC. Amino acids: CASSFEIPTGLAAYEQYV.

About this clonotype itself: A much more abundant neighbour one base away suggests this may be a read error. CDR3 sequence (DNA): TGTGTCAGCATCGGACTCTGGGGGGATAAGAAGCCCCAGCATTTT. Its translation is CVSIGLWGDKKPQHF. The chain is built from TRBV7-4 and TRBJ1-5; TRBD1 might be the D (5 bases). From germline, CDR1 is SGHVT and CDR2 SQSDAQ. The CDR3 has 15 amino acids.

This chain connects TRBV7-2 to TRBJ2-3; D uncertain. The V end lost 2 bases, the J end lost 2 bases, and 8 bases lay between the germline ends. CDR1 SGHTA and CDR2 FQGNSA come from the germline V gene. The CDR3 totals 14 residues. The CDR3 DNA is TGTGCCAGCAGCTTACCCGGCTACACAGATACGCAGTATTTT. Translation gives CASSLPGYTDTQYF.

This clonotype was counted a few times. The CDR3 sequence is CASSPGRGRQETQYF. Here the CDR3 DNA reads TGTGCCAGCAGCCCTGGGAGGGGACGCCAAGAGACCCAGTACTTC. V is TRBV11-3 and J is TRBJ2-5; TRBD2 aligns across 7 bases. V shed 5 bases and J 1 base; nucleotides not matched to a gene: 7. This CDR3 has 15 residues. CDR1 SGHNT and CDR2 YENEEA come from the germline V gene.

The V and J genes are TRBV4-1 and TRBJ2-2; D ambiguous. This CDR3 comprises 13 residues. V was cut by 1 base and J by 9 bases, with 9 bases left in between. Germline assignment: CDR1 MGHRA and CDR2 YSYEKL. This CDR3 is CASSQAERRELFF. The DNA for the CDR3 is TGCGCCAGCAGCCAAGCTGAACGTAGGGAGCTGTTTTTT.

This clonotype was counted many times. This chain links TRBV7-9 with TRBJ1-1; TRBD1 might be the D (5 bases). Germline CDR1 reads SEHNR; CDR2 reads FQNEAQ (reference sequence). The ends were cut back, 5 bases at V and 1 base at J, with 11 bases in the middle. CDR3 length: 14 residues. This CDR3 is CASSPMGGNTEAFF. The CDR3, as DNA: TGTGCCAGCAGCCCGATGGGGGGGAACACTGAAGCTTTCTTT.